The 24 T cell receptor beta chains below come from one sample, sequenced in a study of Ad26.COV2.S vaccination and SARS-CoV-2 variants. Stated treatment: roughly 20 received Ad26.COV2.S at low or high dose, single or two shots; roughly five received placebo; per-sample allocation not given. Repertoires come from day 63 after the first vaccine or placebo injection. Profiling relied on immunoSEQ multiplex PCR, and the TCRdb table lists in-frame clones only, not all of them. This table has more than 300,000 clones, 70% to 90% appearing once. This specimen consisted of peripheral blood, obtained in a trial of Ad26.COV2.S vaccine versus placebo. These receptors were taken from a person between 18 and 65 years old who received the Ad26.COV2.S COVID-19 vaccine or a placebo.

The genes are TRBV29-1 and TRBJ2-5, with TRBD1 identical over 10 bases. The ends lost 4 bases at V and 4 bases at J; junction bases unmatched: 0. In germline, CDR1 is SQVTM, CDR2 ANQGSEA. CDR3 length: 12 residues. CDR3 nucleotides: TGCAGCGTTGGACAGGGGGCAGAGACCCAGTACTTC. Protein product: CSVGQGAETQYF.

The V and J genes are TRBV28 and TRBJ2-7; D might be TRBD1 (6 bases). The CDR3 is made up of 14 amino acids. Germline values: CDR1 MDHEN, CDR2 SYDVKM. Deletions cut 6 bases from V and 0 bases from J, with 12 bases between. The CDR3 nucleotides read TGTGCCAGCAGGTCACAGGGTAGCTCCTACGAGCAGTACTTC. Its protein product is CASRSQGSSYEQYF.

The J gene is TRBJ1-5, the V gene TRBV6-6; D uncertain. V shed 9 bases and J shed 0 bases, with 6 bases lying between them. Germline assignment: CDR1 MNHNY and CDR2 SVGAGI (reference sequence). CDR3 length: 12 residues. This chain's CDR3 is CASGFSNQPQHF. DNA for the CDR3: TGTGCCAGTGGCTTTAGCAATCAGCCCCAGCATTTT.

The rearrangement joins TRBV7-2 to TRBJ2-4; TRBD1 is a possible D gene (5 bases). CDR1 is SGHTA, CDR2 FQGNSA, per germline. CDR3 length: 14 amino acids. The V and J ends lost 5 bases and 6 bases respectively, with 14 bases between them. The CDR3 is CASSPTRAVNIQYF. For the CDR3, the DNA is TGTGCCAGCAGCCCCACCAGGGCGGTAAACATTCAGTACTTC.

This chain joins TRBV6-5 and TRBJ2-2, with 10 bases identical to TRBD1. Germline values: CDR1 MNHEY, CDR2 SVGAGI. Trimming cost V 8 bases and J 4 bases; bases outside gene matches: 7. CDR3 size: 15 residues. CDR3 in amino acids: CASARGQGGTGELFF. DNA of the CDR3: TGTGCCAGCGCAAGAGGACAGGGGGGCACCGGGGAGCTGTTTTTT.

This rearrangement joins TRBV5-1 to TRBJ2-7; D gene ambiguous. V lost 0 bases, J lost 1 base, and 8 bases lay in between. Per germline, CDR1 SGHRS and CDR2 YFSETQ. The CDR3 runs to 14 residues. DNA for the CDR3: TGCGCCAGCAGCTTGGTGGTCAGGTCCTACGAGCAGTACTTC. Protein product: CASSLVVRSYEQYF.

J is TRBJ2-7 and V is TRBV3-1 (or the pseudogene TRBV3-2); 11 bases line up with TRBD2. V trimming: 5 bases; J trimming: 0 bases; junction bases outside the gene matches: 3. The CDR3 has 15 residues. Germline lookup yields CDR1 LGHDT and CDR2 YNNKEL (reference sequence). This chain's CDR3 is CASSSGLAVSYEQYF. The DNA for the CDR3 is TGTGCCAGCAGCTCGGGACTAGCGGTCTCCTACGAGCAGTACTTC.

Comments on this clone: Sequence at one end of the junction differs from germline and may be a read error. The chain recombines TRBV9 with TRBJ2-2, with D perhaps given as TRBD1 or TRBD2 (5 bases each). CDR1 and CDR2 from the germline V gene are SGDLS and YYNGEE. This CDR3 is 17 amino acids long. CDR3 sequence: CASSVEMLPGTNGKLFF. The CDR3 nucleotides are TGTGCCAGCAGCGTAGAAATGTTGCCGGGGACCAACGGGAAGCTGTTTTTT.

This chain uses TRBV12-3 or TRBV12-4 with TRBJ2-2; D is possibly TRBD1 or TRBD2 (5 bases each). The CDR3 extends over 13 amino acids. Trimming pared 7 bases from V and 8 bases from J, leaving 14 bases between. The CDR3: CASIFVGAGELFF. Here the CDR3 DNA reads TGTGCCAGCATTTTCGTCGGGGCGGGGGAGCTGTTTTTT.

J is TRBJ1-6 and V is TRBV27; D perhaps matches TRBD1 (6 bases). The V gene's germline CDR1 is MNHEY and CDR2 SMNVEV (reference sequence). The V end lost 5 bases, the J end lost 0 bases, and 11 bases lay between the germline ends. The CDR3 totals 16 residues. The CDR3 region is CASSLSTGSYNSPLHF. CDR3 sequence (DNA): TGTGCCAGCAGTCTCTCGACAGGCTCCTATAATTCACCCCTCCACTTT.

This sequence joins TRBV11-3 and TRBJ2-3; 8 bases match TRBD1. The CDR3 length is 18 residues. CDR1 and CDR2 (germline): SGHNT, YENEEA. V was pared by 5 bases and J by 0 bases, with 13 bases of the junction left unmatched. CDR3 protein: CASSPYPQRTGSTDTQYF. CDR3 DNA: TGTGCCAGCAGCCCATACCCCCAACGGACAGGGAGCACAGATACGCAGTATTTT.

The CDR3 loop is CASSLVVGTDNEQFF. Written as DNA, the CDR3 is TGTGCCAGCAGCTTAGTGGTGGGTACCGACAATGAGCAGTTCTTC. The J gene is TRBJ2-1, the V gene TRBV7-2; no definite D call. Germline CDR1 reads SGHTA; CDR2 reads FQGNSA. This CDR3 is 15 amino acids long. V lost 1 base to trimming and J lost 5 bases, with 12 bases between them.

This clone was seen only a few times. V gene TRBV27 combines with J gene TRBJ1-6, with no clear D. Deletions cut 3 bases from V and 7 bases from J, with 10 bases between. The CDR3 sequence is 14 residues long. Germline V lookup: CDR1 MNHEY, CDR2 SMNVEV (reference sequence). Written as DNA, the CDR3 is TGTGCCAGCAGTTTTATGACTCCCAATTCACCCCTCCACTTT. It is translated as CASSFMTPNSPLHF.

The rearrangement uses TRBV5-1 and TRBJ2-3; no firm D call. The CDR3 covers 14 residues. The germline V gene encodes CDR1 SGHRS and CDR2 YFSETQ. Trimming took 2 bases from V and 2 from J, leaving 9 bases between them. The CDR3 is CASSFSTLTDTQYF. CDR3 nucleotides: TGCGCCAGCAGCTTCTCAACGCTCACAGATACGCAGTATTTT.

The gene calls are TRBV4-1 and TRBJ1-2; D possibly corresponds to TRBD1 (5 bases). V shed 2 bases and J shed 6 bases, with 19 bases lying between them. This CDR3 has 16 residues. Germline-derived CDR1 and CDR2 are MGHRA and YSYEKL. CDR3 sequence: CASSQRGWIQDNGYTF. The CDR3 nucleotides read TGCGCCAGCAGCCAACGAGGATGGATACAGGACAATGGCTACACCTTC.

V is TRBV2 and J is TRBJ1-1; no firm D call. Germline lookup yields CDR1 SNHLY and CDR2 FYNNEI. The CDR3 has 11 residues. V lost 2 bases, J lost 6 bases, and 4 bases lay in between. The CDR3 reads CASSEPPEAFF. The DNA for the CDR3 is TGTGCCAGCAGTGAACCGCCTGAAGCTTTCTTT.

The chain employs TRBV5-6 and TRBJ2-2; 7 nucleotides match TRBD1. Germline V gives CDR1 SGHDT, CDR2 YYEEEE. V shed 4 bases, J shed 4 bases, and the junction held 10 bases outside the gene matches. This CDR3 region has 16 residues. Here the CDR3 DNA reads TGTGCCAGCAGCGCTCGCGAGACAGGGCCCACCGGGGAGCTGTTTTTT. Protein sequence: CASSARETGPTGELFF.

V gene TRBV5-4 combines with J gene TRBJ1-6, with 9 bases identical to TRBD1. The CDR3 length is 15 residues. CDR1 is SGHNT and CDR2 is YYREEE in the germline V gene (reference sequence). V lost 0 bases, J lost 9 bases, and 4 bases stayed unmatched. CDR3 nucleotides: TGTGCCAGCAGCTTGGGGACAGGGGCCGGTTCACCCCTCCACTTT. The encoded protein is CASSLGTGAGSPLHF. Using reference TRBV5-4 and TRBJ1-6 for the parts outside the CDR3, the full variable domain is ETGVTQSPTHLIKTRGQQVTLRCSSQSGHNTVSWYQQALGQGPQFIFQYYREEENGRGNFPPRFSGLQFPNYSSELNVNALELDDSALYLCASSLGTGAGSPLHFGNGTRLTVT.

The V and J genes are TRBV5-6 and TRBJ1-5; possible D gene TRBD1, 5 bases. Germline V CDR1 and CDR2: SGHDT, YYEEEE. V lost 1 base and J 6 bases, leaving 8 bases between the germline ends. The CDR3 totals 13 residues. The CDR3 here is CASSLFGTQPQHF. CDR3 nucleotides: TGTGCCAGCAGCTTGTTCGGGACTCAGCCCCAGCATTTT.

The CDR3: CASSLWTGPGETQYF. The CDR3, as DNA: TGCGCCAGCAGCCTATGGACAGGACCAGGAGAGACCCAGTACTTC. The rearrangement uses TRBV4-1 and TRBJ2-5; 7 nucleotides align to TRBD1. This CDR3 spans 15 amino acids. In germline, CDR1 is MGHRA, CDR2 YSYEKL. J lost 4 bases, V lost 4 bases, and 9 bases had no gene match.

This chain links TRBV2 with TRBJ2-7; TRBD1 or TRBD2 may be the D gene (5 bases each). The V and J ends lost 7 bases and 4 bases respectively, with 11 bases between them. CDR1 is SNHLY, CDR2 FYNNEI, per germline. This CDR3 contains 12 residues. In DNA, the CDR3 is TGTGCCAGCACGGGGCCGCTATACGAGCAGTACTTC. It codes for CASTGPLYEQYF.

The J gene is TRBJ1-5, the V gene TRBV6-1, with unresolved D. Germline lookup yields CDR1 MNHNS and CDR2 SASEGT. The V end was cut by 0 bases, the J end by 1 base, with 10 bases between. There are 16 residues in the CDR3. For the CDR3, the DNA is TGTGCCAGCAGTGAAGCACCCCCGGGGAGCAATCAGCCCCAGCATTTT. This codes for CASSEAPPGSNQPQHF.

The rearrangement links TRBV6-5 to TRBJ2-1; weak D call: TRBD2 (5 bases). V lost 0 bases to trimming and J lost 9 bases, with 12 bases between them. The germline CDR1 and CDR2 sequences are MNHEY and SVGAGI. CDR3 length equals 14 residues. DNA for the CDR3: TGTGCCAGCAGTTACTCTAGGAGGCAGAGTGAGCAGTTCTTC. This codes for CASSYSRRQSEQFF.

The J gene is TRBJ2-2, the V gene TRBV5-1, with D perhaps TRBD1 (6 bases). V lost 3 bases to trimming and J lost 6 bases, with 15 bases between them. Looked up from germline, CDR1 is SGHRS and CDR2 is YFSETQ. The CDR3 covers 15 residues. The CDR3 coding sequence is TGCGCCAGCAGCTCGACAGGTACCGGGCCCGGGGAGCTGTTTTTT. As protein: CASSSTGTGPGELFF.